This is a list of T cell receptor beta chains from one sample in a study of PD-L1 blockade in urothelial cancer. Only in-frame clones appear in the TCRdb table, and some are missing; sequencing was by immunoSEQ multiplex PCR. Of some 120,000 clones listed, 70% to 85% were seen once; the top ten hold roughly 3.5%. Sequenced here: PBMCs, sampled around atezolizumab (anti-PD-L1) treatment. Receptor source: a man between 50 and 59 years old with urothelial cancer. Both conserved end residues are part of each CDR3. D genes are given only for firm matches. Not every row has a clone size; where given, it reads once, few, many or a size class.

cdr3_nt: TGCGCCAGCAGCCGAGGCAGGGCTCTGTTT; cdr3_aa: CASSRGRALF; v_call: TRBV4-1; clone_size: few; cdr3_length: 10; j_call: TRBJ1-4; d_call: NA
cdr3_nt: TGCGCCAGCAGCCAAGGACAGGTGGGAAATTCACCCCTCCACTTT; cdr3_aa: CASSQGQVGNSPLHF; v_call: TRBV4-1; clone_size: NA; cdr3_length: 15; j_call: TRBJ1-6; d_call: NA
cdr3_nt: TGTGCCAGCAGTAGAACGATGGTACCTGGAAACACCATATATTTT; cdr3_aa: CASSRTMVPGNTIYF; v_call: TRBV11-2; clone_size: NA; cdr3_length: 15; j_call: TRBJ1-3; d_call: NA
cdr3_nt: TGTGCCAGCAGTTTGGTAGCGGGTGCCTACGAGCAGTACTTC; cdr3_aa: CASSLVAGAYEQYF; v_call: TRBV27; clone_size: NA; cdr3_length: 14; j_call: TRBJ2-7; d_call: TRBD2
cdr3_nt: TGTGCCAGCAGCCAAGATATGGCGGGGACTAGCACAGATACGCAGTATTTT; cdr3_aa: CASSQDMAGTSTDTQYF; v_call: TRBV4-2; clone_size: NA; cdr3_length: 17; j_call: TRBJ2-3; d_call: NA
cdr3_nt: TGTGCCAGCAAAAGGACTAGCGGCTCCTACAATGAGCAGTTCTTC; cdr3_aa: CASKRTSGSYNEQFF; v_call: TRBV27; clone_size: NA; cdr3_length: 15; j_call: TRBJ2-1; d_call: TRBD2
cdr3_nt: TGTGCCAGCAGCCCAACGGCGGGGTACACTGAAGCTTTCTTT; cdr3_aa: CASSPTAGYTEAFF; v_call: TRBV9; clone_size: NA; cdr3_length: 14; j_call: TRBJ1-1; d_call: NA
cdr3_nt: TGTGCCAGCAGTTCCTACAGATCAACTAATGAAAAACTGTTTTTT; cdr3_aa: CASSSYRSTNEKLFF; v_call: TRBV6-5; clone_size: many; cdr3_length: 15; j_call: TRBJ1-4; d_call: NA
cdr3_nt: TGCAGCGGAACCGGGATTCCTCCTGATGAGCAGTTCTTC; cdr3_aa: CSGTGIPPDEQFF; v_call: TRBV29-1; clone_size: NA; cdr3_length: 13; j_call: TRBJ2-1; d_call: NA
cdr3_nt: TGTGCCAGCAGCCCCCGGTGGGCCAAGAACACTGAAGCTTTCTTT; cdr3_aa: CASSPRWAKNTEAFF; v_call: TRBV28; clone_size: NA; cdr3_length: 15; j_call: TRBJ1-1; d_call: NA
cdr3_nt: TGTGCCAGCGCAAAGGGGGGGTCCACTGAAGCTTTCTTT; cdr3_aa: CASAKGGSTEAFF; v_call: TRBV25-1; clone_size: few; cdr3_length: 13; j_call: TRBJ1-1; d_call: NA
cdr3_nt: TGTGCCAGTAGCAGGACAGGGGTAACCCAGACCGGGGGAAAGTACTTC; cdr3_aa: CASSRTGVTQTGGKYF; v_call: TRBV5-8; clone_size: NA; cdr3_length: 16; j_call: TRBJ2-7; d_call: TRBD1
cdr3_nt: TGTGCCAGTTGTAGGGGCCGAACAGATACGCAGTATTTT; cdr3_aa: CASCRGRTDTQYF; v_call: TRBV2; clone_size: NA; cdr3_length: 13; j_call: TRBJ2-3; d_call: NA
cdr3_nt: TGTGCCAGCAGCAGCGTTACCGGGACAGAGCAGTTCTTC; cdr3_aa: CASSSVTGTEQFF; v_call: TRBV9; clone_size: NA; cdr3_length: 13; j_call: TRBJ2-1; d_call: NA
cdr3_nt: TGTGCCAGTAGTATCGTCGGGGCCAGGGGCTATGGCTACACCTTC; cdr3_aa: CASSIVGARGYGYTF; v_call: TRBV19; clone_size: NA; cdr3_length: 15; j_call: TRBJ1-2; d_call: NA
cdr3_nt: TGTGCCAGCAGCTTGGGAGTAGCGGGAGTGGAACATGAGCAGTTCTTC; cdr3_aa: CASSLGVAGVEHEQFF; v_call: TRBV5-5; clone_size: NA; cdr3_length: 16; j_call: TRBJ2-1; d_call: TRBD2
cdr3_nt: TGTGCCAGCACCCTTGCCGGTTTATCCTACGAGCAGTACTTC; cdr3_aa: CASTLAGLSYEQYF; v_call: TRBV28; clone_size: NA; cdr3_length: 14; j_call: TRBJ2-7; d_call: NA
cdr3_nt: TGTGCCACCAGCAGAGATCAGATGCTTGGCACAGATACGCAGTATTTT; cdr3_aa: CATSRDQMLGTDTQYF; v_call: TRBV15; clone_size: once; cdr3_length: 16; j_call: TRBJ2-3; d_call: NA
cdr3_nt: TGTGCCAGCAGCGGACTAGGTTTGACCGCCGGCTACACCTTC; cdr3_aa: CASSGLGLTAGYTF; v_call: TRBV9; clone_size: few; cdr3_length: 14; j_call: TRBJ1-2; d_call: NA
cdr3_nt: TGTGCCAGTAGTATATCTCAGAATGAGCAGTTCTTC; cdr3_aa: CASSISQNEQFF; v_call: TRBV19; clone_size: once; cdr3_length: 12; j_call: TRBJ2-1; d_call: NA
cdr3_nt: TGTGCCAGCAGTTTATGGAGGGGGCCGGGGACCGGGGAGCTGTTTTTT; cdr3_aa: CASSLWRGPGTGELFF; v_call: TRBV28; clone_size: NA; cdr3_length: 16; j_call: TRBJ2-2; d_call: TRBD1
cdr3_nt: TGCGCCAGCAGCTTGGAGGGGGCTGGCTACACCTTC; cdr3_aa: CASSLEGAGYTF; v_call: TRBV5-1; clone_size: NA; cdr3_length: 12; j_call: TRBJ1-2; d_call: TRBD1
cdr3_nt: TGTGCCAGCAGCCATCAAGAGGCCCAGTACTTC; cdr3_aa: CASSHQEAQYF; v_call: TRBV5-4; clone_size: NA; cdr3_length: 11; j_call: TRBJ2-5; d_call: NA
cdr3_nt: TGCGCCAGCAGCTTACAGGACAGTTCCGAGCAGTACTTC; cdr3_aa: CASSLQDSSEQYF; v_call: TRBV5-1; clone_size: once; cdr3_length: 13; j_call: TRBJ2-7; d_call: NA
cdr3_nt: TGTGCCACCTCAAAACAGGGTTCTCTCTCTGGGGCCAACGTCCTGACTTTC; cdr3_aa: CATSKQGSLSGANVLTF; v_call: TRBV19; clone_size: NA; cdr3_length: 17; j_call: TRBJ2-6; d_call: NA
cdr3_nt: TGTGCCAGCAGCCAGATGGGGGGTGACCAAGAGACCCAGTACTTC; cdr3_aa: CASSQMGGDQETQYF; v_call: TRBV9; clone_size: NA; cdr3_length: 15; j_call: TRBJ2-5; d_call: NA
cdr3_nt: TGCAGCGTTTCCTCAGGGGTAGTAACTGAAGCTTTCTTT; cdr3_aa: CSVSSGVVTEAFF; v_call: TRBV29-1; clone_size: few; cdr3_length: 13; j_call: TRBJ1-1; d_call: NA
cdr3_nt: TGTGCCAGCAGACCCGGGACAGTCTTGAACACTGAAGCTTTCTTT; cdr3_aa: CASRPGTVLNTEAFF; v_call: TRBV6-1; clone_size: few; cdr3_length: 15; j_call: TRBJ1-1; d_call: TRBD1
cdr3_nt: TGCGCCAGCAGCTTGCAGGGAGGGGCAAACACTGAAGCTTTCTTT; cdr3_aa: CASSLQGGANTEAFF; v_call: TRBV5-1; clone_size: few; cdr3_length: 15; j_call: TRBJ1-1; d_call: NA
cdr3_nt: TGTGCCAGCAGCTTTAGACAGGGGCCTTCCTACGAGCAGTACTTC; cdr3_aa: CASSFRQGPSYEQYF; v_call: TRBV11-2; clone_size: NA; cdr3_length: 15; j_call: TRBJ2-7; d_call: TRBD1
cdr3_nt: TGTGCCAGCAGCTCGGTTCTTAATTCACCCCTCCACTTT; cdr3_aa: CASSSVLNSPLHF; v_call: TRBV7-8; clone_size: NA; cdr3_length: 13; j_call: TRBJ1-6; d_call: NA
cdr3_nt: TGTGCCAGCAGCCCCGACGGGGTTGGGGCCCAGTACTTC; cdr3_aa: CASSPDGVGAQYF; v_call: TRBV5-4; clone_size: NA; cdr3_length: 13; j_call: TRBJ2-5; d_call: NA
cdr3_nt: TGTGCCATCAACTTAGCGGGCCCCATGGGGGAGCAGTACTTC; cdr3_aa: CAINLAGPMGEQYF; v_call: TRBV10-3; clone_size: NA; cdr3_length: 14; j_call: TRBJ2-7; d_call: TRBD2
cdr3_nt: TGTGCCAGCAGCTCCGGACTAGCGGGAGGCGCAGATACGCAGTATTTT; cdr3_aa: CASSSGLAGGADTQYF; v_call: TRBV7-3; clone_size: NA; cdr3_length: 16; j_call: TRBJ2-3; d_call: TRBD2
cdr3_nt: TGTGCCAGCAGTCCATCCGGGACTAGCGGGGGGAGGTCGTTCTTC; cdr3_aa: CASSPSGTSGGRSFF; v_call: TRBV27; clone_size: NA; cdr3_length: 15; j_call: TRBJ2-1; d_call: TRBD2
cdr3_nt: TGTGCCAGCAGCCTCACGGACAGGGCAACTAATGAAAAACTGTTTTTT; cdr3_aa: CASSLTDRATNEKLFF; v_call: TRBV4-2; clone_size: NA; cdr3_length: 16; j_call: TRBJ1-4; d_call: TRBD1
cdr3_nt: TGCAGCGTTGTGCGGGGGAAAAACACTGAAGCTTTCTTT; cdr3_aa: CSVVRGKNTEAFF; v_call: TRBV29-1; clone_size: NA; cdr3_length: 13; j_call: TRBJ1-1; d_call: NA
cdr3_nt: TGTGCCAGCAGCCGATCAAGCGGTGGCGGTTACGAGCAGTACTTC; cdr3_aa: CASSRSSGGGYEQYF; v_call: TRBV11-3; clone_size: NA; cdr3_length: 15; j_call: TRBJ2-7; d_call: NA
cdr3_nt: TGTGCCAGCGGACGATCAACGGGGGATCAGCCCCAGCATTTT; cdr3_aa: CASGRSTGDQPQHF; v_call: TRBV6-6; clone_size: NA; cdr3_length: 14; j_call: TRBJ1-5; d_call: NA
cdr3_nt: TGTGCCACCAGCAGAGATAGGGGCGCTCCAGAGACCCAGTACTTC; cdr3_aa: CATSRDRGAPETQYF; v_call: TRBV15; clone_size: NA; cdr3_length: 15; j_call: TRBJ2-5; d_call: NA
cdr3_nt: TGTGCCAGCAGCCCCGGGACAGCTTATGGCTACACCTTC; cdr3_aa: CASSPGTAYGYTF; v_call: TRBV7-9; clone_size: few; cdr3_length: 13; j_call: TRBJ1-2; d_call: TRBD1
cdr3_nt: TGTGCCAGCAGCTTGGGGGGTCCCGACGAGCAGTACTTC; cdr3_aa: CASSLGGPDEQYF; v_call: TRBV4-2; clone_size: NA; cdr3_length: 13; j_call: TRBJ2-7; d_call: NA
cdr3_nt: TGCGCCAGCAGCTTGGGCGGAGGAGCTAACTATGGCTACACCTTC; cdr3_aa: CASSLGGGANYGYTF; v_call: TRBV5-1; clone_size: few; cdr3_length: 15; j_call: TRBJ1-2; d_call: NA
cdr3_nt: TGCGCCAGCAGCTCGGACAGGCCGAACACAGATACGCAGTATTTT; cdr3_aa: CASSSDRPNTDTQYF; v_call: TRBV5-1; clone_size: once; cdr3_length: 15; j_call: TRBJ2-3; d_call: TRBD1
cdr3_nt: TGTGCCAGCAGAGGGGGCTATGGCTACACCTTC; cdr3_aa: CASRGGYGYTF; v_call: TRBV28; clone_size: NA; cdr3_length: 11; j_call: TRBJ1-2; d_call: NA
cdr3_nt: TGTGCCAGCAGCGGCGGCGGGACGGGTGATAGGCCCCAGCATTTT; cdr3_aa: CASSGGGTGDRPQHF; v_call: TRBV7-9; clone_size: NA; cdr3_length: 15; j_call: TRBJ1-5; d_call: NA